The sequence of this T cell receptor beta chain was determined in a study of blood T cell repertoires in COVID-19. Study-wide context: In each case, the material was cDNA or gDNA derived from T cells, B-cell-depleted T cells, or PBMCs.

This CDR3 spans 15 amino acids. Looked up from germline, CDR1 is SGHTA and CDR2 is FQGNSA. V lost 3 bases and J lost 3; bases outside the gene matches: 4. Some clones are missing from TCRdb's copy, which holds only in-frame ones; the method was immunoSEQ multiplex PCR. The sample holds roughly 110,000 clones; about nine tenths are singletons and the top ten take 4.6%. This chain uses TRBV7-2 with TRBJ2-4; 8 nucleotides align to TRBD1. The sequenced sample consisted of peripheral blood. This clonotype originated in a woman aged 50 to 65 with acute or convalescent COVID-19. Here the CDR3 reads CASSFGQGGKNIQYF. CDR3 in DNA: TGTGCCAGCAGCTTCGGACAGGGAGGCAAAAACATTCAGTACTTC.